This T cell receptor (beta chain) was identified during a study of cytomegalovirus exposure and HLA in healthy donors. Profiling relied on immunoSEQ multiplex PCR, and the TCRdb table lists in-frame clones only, not all of them. This sample has roughly 70,000 clones; around 81% occur once, and the top ten carry about 3%. V lost 6 bases and J lost 6; bases outside the gene matches: 7. This CDR3 is built from 16 residues. The germline gives CDR1 MNHNY, CDR2 SVGAGI (reference sequence). What was sequenced was PBMCs. The J gene is TRBJ2-2, the V gene TRBV6-6, with TRBD2 matching over 13 bases. This clonotype was obtained from a man under 40 in good health and CMV-seronegative. CDR3 sequence (DNA): TGTGCCAGCAGAACGACTAGCGGGGGGCCGTCCGGGGAGCTGTTTTTT. As protein: CASRTTSGGPSGELFF.